This T cell receptor beta chain appears in the sequencing data of a study of T-cell reconstitution after alpha-beta-depleted transplantation in children. Construction of the TCRbeta library involved unique molecular identifiers. A single record per CDR3 protein comes from TCRdb applying MiXCR to the PCR reads. Of hundreds of thousands of distinct CDR3 sequences listed, 9.5% to 15% are singletons. Trimming took 3 bases from V and 2 from J, leaving 14 bases between them. This CDR3 is 15 amino acids long. Germline V gene data show CDR1 as DFQATT and CDR2 as SNEGSKA (reference sequence). The specimen was PBMCs from the stem cell graft donor, collected from the stem cell graft. The TCR originated in a human donor who donated a stem cell graft to a child with combined immunodeficiency. The chain is built from TRBV20-1 and TRBJ2-1, with D tentatively TRBD1 (5 bases). In DNA, the CDR3 is TGCAGTGCTAGTAGCCAACAGGAAACCTACAATGAGCAGTTCTTC. It codes for CSASSQQETYNEQFF.